Sequencing of this T cell receptor beta chain was carried out in a study of cytomegalovirus exposure and HLA in healthy donors. Germline V gives CDR1 SGHTA, CDR2 FQGNSA. V dropped 0 bases and J dropped 5; count of bases not matched to a gene: 9. The length of the CDR3 is 16 residues. Points on this clone: Antigen: not known.

The PCR had 60 Vbeta and 13 Jbeta primers. Produced via immunoSEQ multiplex PCR; TCRdb's table is partial and in-frame only. The sample has hundreds of thousands of clones, approximately 84% seen once. Findings and caveats of the study: Cytomegalovirus association was listed for 164 TCR beta chains. Confirmation in vitro established that a few CMV-associated chains were specific for CMV antigens.

This TCR was recovered from a woman aged 40 to 55 in good health and CMV-seronegative. Material for sequencing was PBMCs. The chain links TRBV7-2 to TRBJ1-1, with 7 bases matching TRBD1. The CDR3 region is CASSLAGQLLGTEAFF. The CDR3 nucleotides read TGTGCCAGCAGCTTAGCGGGACAGTTGCTGGGGACTGAAGCTTTCTTT.